Presented here are 21 T cell receptor beta chains from one specimen sequenced in a study of T cells expressing NK-cell markers. Each CDR3 protein gets one entry in TCRdb, which reprocessed the 5' RACE reads and gives no DNA. Recorded for this sample: about 300,000 distinct CDR3 sequences. The sample consisted of blood T cells: a sorted CD56 or NKG2C T cell subset, CD4+ or CD8+ T cells, or bulk PBMC T cells (not recorded which). All receptors come from a woman between 18 and 70 years old in good health.

The gene calls are TRBV5-1 and TRBJ2-7; as DNA is missing, the TRBD2 call by TCRdb cannot be tested. Per germline, CDR1 SGHRS and CDR2 YFSETQ. The CDR3 has 13 residues. The CDR3 region is CASSTSGRYEQYF.

The V gene is TRBV6-5, the J gene TRBJ2-1. The CDR3 has 16 residues. From germline, CDR1 is MNHEY and CDR2 SVGAGI. Here the CDR3 reads CASSYSKAAWRDEQFF.

The chain uses TRBV5-1 and TRBJ1-1; TCRdb calls TRBD1, which cannot be checked without DNA. CDR1 is SGHRS and CDR2 is YFSETQ in the germline V gene. CDR3 length: 16 amino acids. CDR3 region: CASSRTGTGMNTEAFF.

This rearrangement joins TRBV6-2 or TRBV6-3 to TRBJ2-7; TCRdb gives TRBD2 as the D gene, but with no DNA this cannot be confirmed. The V gene's germline CDR1 is MNHEY and CDR2 SVGEGT. CDR3 length: 14 amino acids. CDR3 region: CASRPLAGQFEQYF.

This rearrangement joins TRBV5-8 to TRBJ2-5. The CDR3 is made up of 15 amino acids. CDR1 and CDR2 from the germline V gene are SGHTS and YDEGEE. CDR3 amino acids: CASSSGLFAEETQYF.

CDR3 region: CASSFGQLEETQYF. The chain joins TRBV5-1 to TRBJ2-5. CDR3 length: 14 amino acids. Germline CDR1 SGHRS, CDR2 YFSETQ.

The chain carries TRBV6-4 and TRBJ2-2. The CDR3 runs to 14 residues. Germline values: CDR1 MRHNA, CDR2 SNTAGT. CDR3 protein: CASSDSRMTGELFF.

The chain carries TRBV7-2 and TRBJ1-4; as DNA is missing, the TRBD1 call by TCRdb cannot be tested. This CDR3 spans 15 amino acids. Germline loops: CDR1 SGHTA, CDR2 FQGNSA. This CDR3 is CASSIPQGRGEKLFF. Drawing the rest from reference TRBV7-2 and TRBJ1-4, the complete variable domain is GAGVSQSPSNKVTEKGKDVELRCDPISGHTALYWYRQSLGQGLEFLIYFQGNSAPDKSGLPSDRFSAERTGGSVSTLTIQRTQQEDSAVYLCASSIPQGRGEKLFFGSGTQLSVL.

The chain employs TRBV7-6 and TRBJ2-7; without DNA, the TCRdb call of TRBD2 cannot be checked. The V gene's germline CDR1 is SGHVS and CDR2 FNYEAQ. CDR3 length equals 14 residues. This chain's CDR3 is CASGSGTSGREQYF.

J is TRBJ1-2 and V is TRBV10-3; TCRdb's assignment of TRBD1 cannot be checked, as there is no DNA. Germline loops: CDR1 ENHRY, CDR2 SYGVKD. This CDR3 is built from 13 residues. This chain's CDR3 is CAIRSGTAYGYTF.

This sequence joins TRBV18 and TRBJ1-5. Looked up from germline, CDR1 is KGHSH and CDR2 is LQKENI. The length of the CDR3 is 14 residues. The CDR3 region is CASSSQGADQPQHF.

The chain has TRBV24-1 and TRBJ2-2; TCRdb lists TRBD1, though no DNA is available to test this call. The CDR3 spans 16 residues. Per germline, CDR1 KGHDR and CDR2 SFDVKD. CDR3: CATSDYPGTNTGELFF.

The chain recombines TRBV3-1 with TRBJ1-6. CDR3 length equals 18 residues. Germline V gives CDR1 LGHDT, CDR2 YNNKEL (reference sequence). CDR3 protein: CASSQDFRSSSYNSPLHF.

The chain uses TRBV28 and TRBJ2-2; TCRdb returns TRBD1, unconfirmable since there is no DNA. The CDR3 is 13 residues long. CDR1 and CDR2 from the germline V gene are MDHEN and SYDVKM. The CDR3 region is CASSLSGLHKLFF.

The chain is built from TRBV6-1 and TRBJ2-3; the TRBD2 assignment by TCRdb is unverifiable without DNA. The CDR3 extends over 15 amino acids. Germline CDR1 is MNHNS and CDR2 is SASEGT. CDR3 sequence reads: CASSDLAGARDTQYF.

The chain couples TRBV4-3 to TRBJ1-4; TCRdb calls TRBD1, which cannot be checked without DNA. The CDR3 sequence is 14 residues long. Germline lookup yields CDR1 LGHNA and CDR2 YSLEER. The CDR3 sequence is CASSQEGGHEKLFF.

The chain combines TRBV5-1 with TRBJ1-1. Germline assignment: CDR1 SGHRS and CDR2 YFSETQ. This CDR3 is 14 amino acids long. Here the CDR3 reads CASSFDGMNTEAFF.

J is TRBJ1-1 and V is TRBV4-1. The CDR3 runs 14 residues. The germline V gene encodes CDR1 MGHRA and CDR2 YSYEKL. The CDR3: CASSQTRTNTEAFF.

The V call is TRBV30, the J call TRBJ1-2; TCRdb gives TRBD1 as the D gene, but with no DNA this cannot be confirmed. There are 15 residues in the CDR3. The germline V gene has CDR1 GTSNPN and CDR2 SVGIG (reference sequence). CDR3 amino acids: CAWSVPGQGSKAYTF.

The chain uses TRBV24-1 and TRBJ2-1; the TRBD2 assignment by TCRdb is unverifiable without DNA. The germline V gene encodes CDR1 KGHDR and CDR2 SFDVKD. The CDR3 contains 15 residues. The CDR3 is CATSEGSGGDNEQFF.

V is TRBV9 and J is TRBJ1-3; TCRdb outputs TRBD1, but without DNA this stays unchecked. This CDR3 has 16 amino acids. CDR1 and CDR2 from the germline V gene are SGDLS and YYNGEE. The CDR3 loop is CASSVVPGGSGNTIYF.